One and the same sample provided the 20 T cell receptor beta chains below, sequenced in a study of blood T cell repertoires in COVID-19. Only in-frame clones appear in the TCRdb table, and some are missing; sequencing was by immunoSEQ multiplex PCR. This table holds hundreds of thousands of clones, 75% to 90% found once. Input material: PBMCs or T cells enriched from blood (not recorded which). The receptors originated from a middle-aged woman who had recovered from COVID-19.

This clone has more than one count but fewer than ten. This sequence joins TRBV5-1 and TRBJ1-5; D unresolved. The CDR3 consists of 14 residues. CDR1 is SGHRS, CDR2 YFSETQ, per germline. V was cut by 4 bases and J by 4 bases, with 12 bases left in between. The CDR3 bases are TGCGCCAGCAGCCGGAGCCCGGGGAATCAGCCCCAGCATTTT. This translates into CASSRSPGNQPQHF.

This chain uses TRBV11-2 with TRBJ1-2; D gene unclear. This CDR3 is built from 13 residues. The V gene lost 5 bases and the J gene lost 2 bases, with 9 bases spanning the gap. The germline gives CDR1 SGHAT, CDR2 FQNNGV. The CDR3 nucleotides are TGTGCCAGCAGCACCTTACAGAACTATGGCTACACCTTC. Translation: CASSTLQNYGYTF. The whole variable domain, filled in from reference TRBV11-2 and TRBJ1-2, reads EAGVAQSPRYKIIEKRQSVAFWCNPISGHATLYWYQQILGQGPKLLIQFQNNGVVDDSQLPKDRFSAERLKGVDSTLKIQPAKLEDSAVYLCASSTLQNYGYTFGSGTRLTVV.

The gene calls are TRBV9 and TRBJ2-3; D perhaps matches TRBD2 (5 bases). V gave up 4 bases and J gave up 5 bases, with 11 bases separating them. From germline, CDR1 is SGDLS and CDR2 YYNGEE. The CDR3 is made up of 13 amino acids. The CDR3 loop is CASSPGLEDTQYF. CDR3 sequence (DNA): TGTGCCAGCAGCCCCGGACTGGAAGATACGCAGTATTTT.

V and J are TRBV10-3 and TRBJ2-1; D not certain. The CDR3 is 16 residues long. Between the trimmed V and J ends, which lost 0 bases and 3 bases, there was a span of 12 bases. Germline CDR1 and CDR2: ENHRY and SYGVKD. The CDR3 bases are TGTGCCATCAGTGAGTCGACTGGCCTGTACTACAATGAGCAGTTCTTC. It encodes CAISESTGLYYNEQFF.

This clone occurred once. This rearrangement joins TRBV7-9 to TRBJ2-1, with TRBD2 matching 15 bases. The CDR3 consists of 16 residues. After removal of 1 base from V and 6 bases from J, the junction contained 1 base not matched to a gene. The V gene's germline CDR1 is SEHNR and CDR2 FQNEAQ (reference sequence). The CDR3 nucleotides read TGTGCCAGCAGCTTAGGGGGACTAGCGGGAGGCAATGAGCAGTTCTTC. Its translation is CASSLGGLAGGNEQFF.

The gene calls are TRBV7-2 and TRBJ2-5, with D perhaps matching TRBD2 (5 bases). Germline CDR1 SGHTA, CDR2 FQGNSA. V was cut by 3 bases and J by 5 bases, with 16 bases left in between. CDR3 size: 15 residues. The CDR3: CASSFVSAVFETQYF. CDR3 DNA sequence: TGTGCCAGCAGCTTCGTTAGCGCAGTTTTCGAGACCCAGTACTTC. Supplemented by reference TRBV7-2 and TRBJ2-5, the full variable domain reads GAGVSQSPSNKVTEKGKDVELRCDPISGHTALYWYRQSLGQGLEFLIYFQGNSAPDKSGLPSDRFSAERTGGSVSTLTIQRTQQEDSAVYLCASSFVSAVFETQYFGPGTRLLVL.

V and J are TRBV18 and TRBJ2-1, with 10 positions matching TRBD2. Per germline, CDR1 KGHSH and CDR2 LQKENI. The CDR3 is 16 residues long. V trimming: 2 bases; J trimming: 3 bases; junction bases outside the gene matches: 4. DNA for the CDR3: TGTGCCAGCTCACCAGAAGCGGGGGGGGTCTACAATGAGCAGTTCTTC. Its protein is CASSPEAGGVYNEQFF.

The chain uses TRBV6-5 and TRBJ1-2, with D possibly being TRBD1 (6 bases). V was trimmed by 4 bases and J by 6 bases, leaving 12 bases between them. Germline V gene sequence: CDR1 MNHEY, CDR2 SVGAGI. The CDR3 totals 13 residues. This CDR3 is CASSWRQADGYTF. CDR3 nucleotides: TGTGCCAGCAGTTGGCGACAGGCGGATGGCTACACCTTC.

This clone was recorded once. The chain carries TRBV3-1 (or the pseudogene TRBV3-2) and TRBJ2-3, with D maybe TRBD2 (6 bases). The germline V gene encodes CDR1 LGHDT and CDR2 YNNKEL (reference sequence). This CDR3 region has 17 residues. Trimming removed 1 base at V and 1 base at J, with 15 bases between. CDR3 region: CASSQVGEREGTDTQYF. CDR3 nucleotide sequence: TGTGCCAGCAGCCAAGTAGGAGAGAGGGAGGGCACAGATACGCAGTATTTT.

This chain links TRBV14 with TRBJ2-5, with D perhaps matching TRBD1 (5 bases). Germline values: CDR1 SGHDN, CDR2 FVKESK. The CDR3 is 14 amino acids. The V gene lost 4 bases and the J gene lost 3 bases, with 12 bases spanning the gap. The CDR3 here is CASSPSPREETQYF. The CDR3, as DNA: TGTGCCAGCAGCCCGTCACCCAGGGAAGAGACCCAGTACTTC.

The chain is built from TRBV3-1 (or the pseudogene TRBV3-2) and TRBJ1-3, with D uncertain. The CDR3 runs to 16 residues. Per germline, CDR1 LGHDT and CDR2 YNNKEL (reference sequence). Trimming stripped 0 bases from V and 4 bases from J, with 13 bases between. This CDR3 is CASSQDPAGLGNTIYF. The CDR3, as DNA: TGTGCCAGCAGCCAAGATCCGGCAGGACTAGGAAACACCATATATTTT.

The V and J genes are TRBV19 and TRBJ2-2; 10 bases agree with TRBD2. CDR3 length equals 16 residues. The V and J ends lost 9 bases and 6 bases, in that order; junction bases with no gene match: 13. CDR1 and CDR2 (germline): LNHDA, SQIVND (reference sequence). The CDR3 DNA reads as TGTGCCAGCACCATAAAGAGCGGGAGGGCCCCCGGGGAGCTGTTTTTT. Protein sequence: CASTIKSGRAPGELFF.

V usage is TRBV7-8 and J usage is TRBJ2-7; maybe TRBD1 (5 bases). The length of the CDR3 is 14 residues. V dropped 2 bases and J dropped 3 bases, with 11 bases sitting between them. CDR1 and CDR2 (germline): SGHVS, FQNEAQ. The CDR3 loop is CASSLQGIIYEQYF. The CDR3 bases are TGTGCCAGCAGCTTACAGGGCATTATCTACGAGCAGTACTTC.

In its sample, this clone was seen once. One junction end does not reproduce the germline sequence, and a read error may be involved. The CDR3 DNA sequence: TGTGCTAGCAGCCCGCACGGGAGGGACACCGGGGAGCTGTTTTTT. Protein: CASSPHGRDTGELFF. The chain joins TRBV7-7 to TRBJ2-2; 8 nucleotides align to TRBD2. There are 15 residues in the CDR3. Germline loops: CDR1 SSHAT, CDR2 FNYEAQ (reference sequence).

The CDR3 loop is CASSRQGQGNTEAFF. CDR3 in DNA: TGTGCCAGCAGCCGCCAGGGACAGGGTAACACTGAAGCTTTCTTT. This chain connects TRBV2 to TRBJ1-1; 9 bases line up with TRBD1. From germline, CDR1 is SNHLY and CDR2 FYNNEI. The CDR3 is 15 residues long. V was pared by 6 bases and J by 2 bases, with 7 bases of the junction left unmatched.

This clone was counted a few times. In DNA, the CDR3 is TGTGCCAGCAGCTTAGACGGCTTGGCGGAGCGGGGAAAAACCTACGAGCAGTACTTC. It codes for CASSLDGLAERGKTYEQYF. The chain has TRBV7-3 and TRBJ2-7; 7 bases line up with TRBD2. This CDR3 is built from 19 residues. V was clipped by 2 bases and J by 2 bases; unmatched bases: 18. Germline CDR1 and CDR2: SGHTA and FQGTGA.

The rearrangement joins TRBV28 to TRBJ2-1, with 9 positions matching TRBD2. The germline V gene has CDR1 MDHEN and CDR2 SYDVKM. V gave up 4 bases and J gave up 7 bases; unmatched junction bases: 5. The CDR3 length is 14 residues. CDR3 in amino acids: CASSSAGGTNEQFF. The CDR3 DNA sequence: TGTGCCAGCAGTTCAGCGGGAGGTACGAATGAGCAGTTCTTC. Combining the CDR3 with reference TRBV28 and TRBJ2-1 gives the whole variable domain DVKVTQSSRYLVKRTGEKVFLECVQDMDHENMFWYRQDPGLGLRLIYFSYDVKMKEKGDIPEGYSVSREKKERFSLILESASTNQTSMYLCASSSAGGTNEQFFGPGTRLTVL.

J is TRBJ1-5 and V is TRBV2; perhaps TRBD1 as D (5 bases). Germline CDR1 and CDR2: SNHLY and FYNNEI. There are 14 residues in the CDR3. V was shortened by 5 bases and J by 1 base, with 9 bases between the two germline ends. The CDR3, as DNA: TGTGCCAGCAGTCGGAGGGGAAGCAATCAGCCCCAGCATTTT. Translated, it gives CASSRRGSNQPQHF. Variable domain in full (rest from reference TRBV2 and TRBJ1-5): EPEVTQTPSHQVTQMGQEVILRCVPISNHLYFYWYRQILGQKVEFLVSFYNNEISEKSEIFDDQFSVERPDGSNFTLKIRSTKLEDSAMYFCASSRRGSNQPQHFGDGTRLSIL.

This clone was found many times. V usage is TRBV27 and J usage is TRBJ2-2, with D tentatively TRBD2 (6 bases). V was shortened by 8 bases and J by 1 base, with 17 bases between the two germline ends. CDR1 is MNHEY and CDR2 is SMNVEV in the germline V gene (reference sequence). The CDR3 extends over 16 amino acids. CDR3 sequence: CASSLGAEGNTGELFF. CDR3 DNA sequence: TGTGCCAGCTCCTTAGGGGCGGAGGGGAACACCGGGGAGCTGTTTTTT.

V usage is TRBV6-2 or TRBV6-3 and J usage is TRBJ2-5; D gene unclear. The germline V gene encodes CDR1 MNHEY and CDR2 SVGEGT. The CDR3 length is 11 residues. Trimming pared 5 bases from V and 4 bases from J, leaving 5 bases between. The CDR3 DNA sequence: TGTGCCAGCAGTAACGGAGAGACCCAGTACTTC. Translated: CASSNGETQYF.